This T cell receptor (beta chain) was found in a study of cytomegalovirus exposure and HLA in healthy donors. Comment on this clone: What it recognizes is unknown.

Overall study findings and caveats: It was in a later analysis that TCR association rates were seen to vary by HLA locus, highest for DRB1 and lowest for HLA-C. In an earlier analysis, in 540 or so donors, most V segments appeared productive either ~87% or ~30% of the time.

V lost 5 bases and J 3 bases, leaving 8 bases between the germline ends. Germline V gene sequence: CDR1 LNHDA, CDR2 SQIVND (reference sequence). The CDR3 totals 13 residues. The PCR made use of 60 Vbeta and 13 Jbeta primers. The method was immunoSEQ multiplex PCR; TCRdb's version includes in-frame clones alone and lacks a portion of them. Among about 200,000 clones listed, 75% to 85% were seen once. This chain joins TRBV19 and TRBJ1-5; D call uncertain. Sequenced sample: PBMCs. The clonotype was recovered from a girl under 18 in good health and CMV-seronegative. As DNA, the CDR3 is TGTGCCAGTAGTGCTGACACCAATCAGCCCCAGCATTTT. Amino acids: CASSADTNQPQHF.